This entry describes one T cell receptor beta chain. Its antigen remains unidentified. The sequence runs out 3 residues before the end of the CDR3; the remainder is reconstructed from the germline J gene. This CDR3 has 16 amino acids. Germline V lookup: CDR1 KGHSH, CDR2 LQKENI. V lost 3 bases, J lost 0 bases, and 8 bases stayed unmatched. These data belong to a study of Tregs in tolerant kidney transplant recipients. Study-level background: Related graft donors supplied nonmyeloablative bone marrow transplants, and mixed chimerism was transient. Study findings and constraints: The small number of patients limits these findings pending further validation. In tolerant patients, donor-specific Tregs outgrew total Tregs, suggesting antigen-driven expansion. Nucleotide sequences could not be compared across some patients' samples due to primer changes.

Generated by immunoSEQ multiplex PCR, the TCRdb table keeps only in-frame clones and is missing some. Recorded for this sample: roughly 50,000 clones. The TCR was taken from a human donor who received a combined kidney and bone marrow transplant. The chain employs TRBV18 and TRBJ2-7; 7 bases match TRBD1. Sequences were derived from CD4+ T cells from blood, sampled before the transplant. CDR3 sequence reads: CASSPSWGTASYEQYF. The DNA read from the CDR3 is TGTGCCAGCTCACCCTCTTGGGGGACAGCCTCCTACGAG.